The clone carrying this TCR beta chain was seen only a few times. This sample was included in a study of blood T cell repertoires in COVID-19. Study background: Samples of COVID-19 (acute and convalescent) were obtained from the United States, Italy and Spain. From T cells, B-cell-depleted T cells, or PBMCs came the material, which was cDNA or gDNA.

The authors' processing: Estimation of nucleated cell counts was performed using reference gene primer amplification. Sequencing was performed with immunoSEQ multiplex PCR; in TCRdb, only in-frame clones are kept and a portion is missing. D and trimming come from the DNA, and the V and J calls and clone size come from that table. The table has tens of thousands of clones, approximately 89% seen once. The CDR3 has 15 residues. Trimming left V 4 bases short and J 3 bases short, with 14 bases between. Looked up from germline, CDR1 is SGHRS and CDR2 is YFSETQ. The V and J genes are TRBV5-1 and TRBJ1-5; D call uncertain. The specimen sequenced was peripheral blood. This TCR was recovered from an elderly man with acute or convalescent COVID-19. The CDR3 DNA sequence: TGCGCCAGCAGCCCGGGAGGGCTTAACAATCAGCCCCAGCATTTT. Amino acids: CASSPGGLNNQPQHF.